The clone carrying this T cell receptor (beta chain) has at least ten counts. Germline values: CDR1 MNHEY, CDR2 SVGEGT. The CDR3 length is 15 residues. V was trimmed by 7 bases and J by 4 bases, leaving 17 bases between them. Time point reported: blood at routine non-recurrence follow-up after resection. Unsorted whole RNA samples from tumor, nontumor lung or frozen PBMC were sequenced. Carried by each TCR cDNA molecule was a unique molecular identifier. Each CDR3 protein is one row after TCRdb ran MiXCR on the 5' RACE reads. Of fewer than 55,000 distinct CDR3 sequences in the sample, roughly 7.4% were seen once. These data belong to a study of spatial heterogeneity in lung cancer. Across the whole study: After resection, follow-up PBMC samples were sequenced when available, at a median of about 2 years later.

The chain uses TRBV6-2 or TRBV6-3 and TRBJ1-5, with D perhaps matching TRBD1 (5 bases). Specimen: PBMCs, collected at follow-up. This TCR was recovered from a female donor with early-stage non-small cell lung cancer. CDR3 DNA sequence: TGTGCCAGCAAAACCACGGGGACGGGGAATCAGCCCCAGCATTTT. Translated, it gives CASKTTGTGNQPQHF.